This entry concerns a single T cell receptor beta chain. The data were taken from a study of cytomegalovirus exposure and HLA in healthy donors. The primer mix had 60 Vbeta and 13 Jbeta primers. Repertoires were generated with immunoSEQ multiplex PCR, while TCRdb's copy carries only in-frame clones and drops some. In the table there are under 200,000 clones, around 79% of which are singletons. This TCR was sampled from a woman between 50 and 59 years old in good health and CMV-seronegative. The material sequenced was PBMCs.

The CDR3 coding sequence is TGTGCCAGCAGTTACCGGGATAATGAGCAGTTCTTC. It codes for CASSYRDNEQFF. The chain uses TRBV6-5 and TRBJ2-1, with D tentatively TRBD2 (5 bases). The CDR3 spans 12 residues. Germline V gene sequence: CDR1 MNHEY, CDR2 SVGAGI. V gave up 2 bases and J gave up 7 bases, with 6 bases separating them.